This T cell receptor beta chain was captured in a study of CD8+ T cells in alopecia areata. This clone has only one observation. Documented treatment: oral pan-JAK inhibitor, 5-10 mg twice daily. Alopecia areata patients provided lesional scalp punch biopsies and peripheral blood. As the sequencing template, cDNA was produced by extracting RNA and reverse transcribing it. Some clones are missing from TCRdb's copy, which holds only in-frame ones; the method was immunoSEQ multiplex PCR. The table shows about 210,000 clones, with roughly 56% occurring only once. Material: CD4+ T cells sorted from blood, obtained at week 4, from a patient treated with tofacitinib. This sequence originates from a human donor with alopecia areata.

The CDR3 sequence: CASRTDSTDTQYF. For the CDR3, the DNA is TGTGCCAGCAGGACCGACAGCACAGATACGCAGTATTTT. The V gene is TRBV2, the J gene TRBJ2-3; D ambiguous. Germline V lookup: CDR1 SNHLY, CDR2 FYNNEI. This CDR3 has 13 residues. Trimming removed 6 bases from V and 0 bases from J, with 7 bases in between.